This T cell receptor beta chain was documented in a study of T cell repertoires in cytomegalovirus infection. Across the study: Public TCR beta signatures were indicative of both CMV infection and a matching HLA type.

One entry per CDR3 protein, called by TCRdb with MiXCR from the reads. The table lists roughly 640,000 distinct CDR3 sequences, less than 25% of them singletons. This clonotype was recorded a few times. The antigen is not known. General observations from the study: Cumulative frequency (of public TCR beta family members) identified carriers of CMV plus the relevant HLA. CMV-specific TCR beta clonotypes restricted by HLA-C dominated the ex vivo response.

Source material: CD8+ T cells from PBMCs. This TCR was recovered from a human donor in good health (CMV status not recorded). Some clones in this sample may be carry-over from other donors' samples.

This chain's CDR3 is CAISKEPHGYGYTF. CDR3 bases: TGTGCCATCAGTAAGGAGCCCCATGGCTATGGCTACACCTTC. The chain joins TRBV10-3 to TRBJ1-2; D is undetermined. This CDR3 region has 14 residues. Germline V gene sequence: CDR1 ENHRY, CDR2 SYGVKD. The V end lost 5 bases, the J end lost 4 bases, and 14 bases lay between the germline ends.